This T cell receptor beta chain was identified in a study of blood T cell repertoires in COVID-19. Study context: Researchers got acute and convalescent COVID-19 samples from the United States, Italy and Spain.

Authors' methods: By means of reference gene primer amplification, nucleated cell counts were estimated. Some clones are missing from TCRdb's copy, which holds only in-frame ones; the method was immunoSEQ multiplex PCR. For V, J and clone size, that table is used; D and trimming come from the DNA. The profile covers about 170,000 clones, with about 80% appearing a single time and 7% taken by the ten largest. V lost 4 bases to trimming and J lost 4 bases; unmatched junction nucleotides: 13. The CDR3 runs to 17 residues. CDR1 KGHSH and CDR2 LQKENI come from the germline V gene. The gene calls are TRBV18 and TRBJ2-1; 7 nucleotides agree with TRBD2. Specimen: peripheral blood. The source of this sequence is a woman between 40 and 50 years old with COVID-19, enrolled during active disease. CDR3 nucleotides: TGTGCCAGCTCACACTCCGGGCCTAGCGGACCTTACAATGAGCAGTTCTTC. Its protein is CASSHSGPSGPYNEQFF.